A single sample is the source of the 8 T cell receptor beta chains below, sequenced in a study of blood T cells in healthy people across ages. The use of a sample-barcoded 5' primer and a J-beta primer mix characterized a second PCR of 7 to 11 cycles. A single record per CDR3 protein comes from TCRdb applying MiXCR to the 5' RACE reads. The table lists around 1,000,000 distinct CDR3 sequences, approximately 26% of them singletons. These records were also assigned to another study, of T cells of mothers and their children.

The sample taken for sequencing was blood. The source of these receptors is a girl aged 2 to 9 in good health.

This chain uses TRBV9 with TRBJ2-3; D is uncertain. The V end lost 3 bases, the J end lost 4 bases, and 9 bases lay between the germline ends. Germline lookup yields CDR1 SGDLS and CDR2 YYNGEE. This CDR3 comprises 13 residues. CDR3 nucleotides: TGTGCCAGCAGCGATGCTCCCGCAGATACGCAGTATTTT. Encoded protein: CASSDAPADTQYF.

The chain couples TRBV12-3 or TRBV12-4 to TRBJ1-6; D gene uncertain. The CDR3 length is 14 residues. The V and J ends lost 8 bases and 5 bases respectively, with 13 bases between them. CDR3 amino acids: CASRGTAHNSPLHF. The DNA for the CDR3 is TGTGCCAGCCGCGGTACGGCTCATAATTCACCCCTCCACTTT.

The chain combines TRBV10-3 with TRBJ2-5; D may be TRBD1 or TRBD2 (5 bases each). The end of the DNA is better explained by TRBJ2-7, so the J call may be wrong. This CDR3 contains 15 residues. The V gene's germline CDR1 is ENHRY and CDR2 SYGVKD. The CDR3 region is CAISESWDEGYEQYF. For the CDR3, the DNA is TGTGCCATCAGTGAGAGTTGGGACGAGGGCTACGAGCAGTACTTC.

In this sample, this clonotype turned up a few times. The chain employs TRBV24-1 and TRBJ2-2; 7 nucleotides match TRBD1. The CDR3 totals 17 residues. Losses at the gene ends were 9 bases for V and 2 bases for J; bases not matched to a gene: 14. Germline V lookup: CDR1 KGHDR, CDR2 SFDVKD. CDR3: CATSSGWGQRNTGELFF. In DNA form, the CDR3 reads TGTGCCACCTCGTCGGGTTGGGGACAGCGAAACACCGGGGAGCTGTTTTTT.

This chain uses TRBV2 with TRBJ2-5; possible D gene TRBD1, 5 bases. The tail of the sequence fits TRBJ2-7 better, so the J call may be wrong. Germline CDR1 and CDR2: SNHLY and FYNNEI. The CDR3 runs to 15 residues. CDR3 residues: CASSEVRQYTYEQYF. The CDR3 nucleotides are TGTGCCAGCAGTGAAGTTCGACAGTATACCTACGAGCAGTACTTC.

This clonotype appeared a few times. V is TRBV6-1 and J is TRBJ2-6, with 7 bases identical to TRBD2. The germline V gene has CDR1 MNHNS and CDR2 SASEGT. The trim removed 4 bases at V and 4 bases at J, leaving 10 bases unmatched. The length of the CDR3 is 17 residues. Written as DNA, the CDR3 is TGTGCCAGCAGTGGAAGAACGGGGGGATCCGGGGCCAACGTCCTGACTTTC. Its translation: CASSGRTGGSGANVLTF.

This clonotype was picked up a small number of times. The rearrangement uses TRBV28 and TRBJ2-3; D gene unclear. The V gene's germline CDR1 is MDHEN and CDR2 SYDVKM. V was cut by 5 bases and J by 0 bases, with 9 bases left in between. CDR3 length: 14 residues. CDR3 nucleotides: TGTGCCAGCAGTGCGACGGCTAGCACAGATACGCAGTATTTT. It translates to CASSATASTDTQYF.

This clonotype showed up just a few times. The V gene is TRBV2, the J gene TRBJ1-1, with a weak D call TRBD1 (6 bases). Germline CDR1 SNHLY, CDR2 FYNNEI. The CDR3 extends over 12 amino acids. Trimming cost V 8 bases and J 8 bases, with 15 bases left between them. The CDR3 protein is CASREGGWEAFF. For the CDR3, the DNA is TGTGCCAGCCGGGAGGGGGGCTGGGAAGCTTTCTTT.